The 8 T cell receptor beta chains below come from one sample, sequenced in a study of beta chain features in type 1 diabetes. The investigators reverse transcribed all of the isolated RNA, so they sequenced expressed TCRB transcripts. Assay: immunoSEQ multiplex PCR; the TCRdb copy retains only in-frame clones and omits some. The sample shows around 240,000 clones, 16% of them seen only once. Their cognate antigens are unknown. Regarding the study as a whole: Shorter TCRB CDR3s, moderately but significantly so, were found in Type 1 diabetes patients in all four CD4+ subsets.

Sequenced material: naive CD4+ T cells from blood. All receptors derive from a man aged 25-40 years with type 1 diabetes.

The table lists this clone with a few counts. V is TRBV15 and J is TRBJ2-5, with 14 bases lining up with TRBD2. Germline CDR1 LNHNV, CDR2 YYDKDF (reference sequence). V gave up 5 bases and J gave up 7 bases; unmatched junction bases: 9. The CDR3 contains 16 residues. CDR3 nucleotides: TGTGCCACCAGCCCGGGACTAGCGGGAGATCGCGGGACCCAGTACTTC. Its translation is CATSPGLAGDRGTQYF.

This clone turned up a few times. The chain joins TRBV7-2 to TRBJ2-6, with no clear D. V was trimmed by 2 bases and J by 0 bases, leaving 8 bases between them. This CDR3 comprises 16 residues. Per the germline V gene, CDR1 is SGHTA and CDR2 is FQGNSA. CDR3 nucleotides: TGTGCCAGCAGCTTAAATACGGTCTCTGGGGCCAACGTCCTGACTTTC. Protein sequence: CASSLNTVSGANVLTF.

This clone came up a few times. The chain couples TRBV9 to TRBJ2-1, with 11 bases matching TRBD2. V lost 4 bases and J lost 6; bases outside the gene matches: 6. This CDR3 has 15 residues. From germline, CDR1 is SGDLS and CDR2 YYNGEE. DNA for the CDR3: TGTGCCAGCAGCCTAACTAGCGGGAGTTTCAATGAGCAGTTCTTC. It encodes CASSLTSGSFNEQFF.

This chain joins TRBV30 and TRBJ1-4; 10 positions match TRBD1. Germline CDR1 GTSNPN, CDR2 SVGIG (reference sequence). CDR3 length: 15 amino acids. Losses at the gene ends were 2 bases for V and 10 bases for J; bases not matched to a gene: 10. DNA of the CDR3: TGTGCCTGGAGTACGGGACAGGGGCTTGGGGGAAAACTGTTTTTT. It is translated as CAWSTGQGLGGKLFF.

CDR3 bases: TGTGCCAGCAGTCAGAGCAATGAGCAGTTCTTC. Its translation: CASSQSNEQFF. The V gene is TRBV7-8, the J gene TRBJ2-1; D gene unclear. This CDR3 is 11 amino acids long. Germline values: CDR1 SGHVS, CDR2 FQNEAQ. The V gene lost 6 bases and the J gene lost 6 bases, with 6 bases spanning the gap.

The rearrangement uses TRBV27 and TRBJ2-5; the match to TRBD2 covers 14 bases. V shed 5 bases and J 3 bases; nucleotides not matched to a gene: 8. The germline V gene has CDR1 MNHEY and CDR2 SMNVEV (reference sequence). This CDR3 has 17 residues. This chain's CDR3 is CASSPWTSGRREETQYF. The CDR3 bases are TGTGCCAGCAGTCCCTGGACTAGCGGGAGGAGGGAAGAGACCCAGTACTTC.

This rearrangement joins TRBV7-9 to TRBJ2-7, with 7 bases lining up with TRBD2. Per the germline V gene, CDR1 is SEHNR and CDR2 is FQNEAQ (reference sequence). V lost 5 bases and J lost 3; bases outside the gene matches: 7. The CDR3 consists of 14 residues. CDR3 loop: CASSLGTINYEQYF. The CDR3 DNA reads TGTGCCAGCAGCCTGGGGACTATCAACTACGAGCAGTACTTC. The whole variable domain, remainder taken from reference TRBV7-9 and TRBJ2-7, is DTGVSQNPRHKITKRGQNVTFRCDPISEHNRLYWYRQTLGQGPEFLTYFQNEAQLEKSRLLSDRFSAERPKGSFSTLEIQRTEQGDSAMYLCASSLGTINYEQYFGPGTRLTVT.

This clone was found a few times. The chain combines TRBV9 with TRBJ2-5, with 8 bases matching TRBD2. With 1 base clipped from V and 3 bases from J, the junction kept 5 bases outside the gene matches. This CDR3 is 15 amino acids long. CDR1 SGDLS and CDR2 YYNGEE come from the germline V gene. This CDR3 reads CASSVSSGSEETQYF. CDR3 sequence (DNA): TGTGCCAGCAGCGTATCCAGCGGGAGCGAAGAGACCCAGTACTTC.